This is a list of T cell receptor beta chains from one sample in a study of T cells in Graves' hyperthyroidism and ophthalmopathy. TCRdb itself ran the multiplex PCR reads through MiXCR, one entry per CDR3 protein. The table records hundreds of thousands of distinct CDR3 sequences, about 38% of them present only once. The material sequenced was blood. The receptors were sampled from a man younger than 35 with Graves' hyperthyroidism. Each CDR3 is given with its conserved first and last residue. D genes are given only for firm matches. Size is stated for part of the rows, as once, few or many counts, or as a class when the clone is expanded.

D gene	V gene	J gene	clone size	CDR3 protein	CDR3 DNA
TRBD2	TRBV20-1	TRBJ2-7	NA	CSASPSGGPYEQYF	TGCAGTGCTAGCCCTAGCGGGGGCCCCTACGAGCAGTACTTC
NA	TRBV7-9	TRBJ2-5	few	CASSQEAGQETQYF	TGCGCCAGCAGCCAAGAGGCGGGGCAAGAGACCCAGTACTTC
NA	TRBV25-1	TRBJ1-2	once	CAKTQGLDYGYTF	TGTGCCAAAACCCAGGGTTTGGACTATGGCTACACCTTC
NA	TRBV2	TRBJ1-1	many	CASSGITEAFF	TGTGCCAGCAGTGGTATTACTGAAGCTTTCTTT
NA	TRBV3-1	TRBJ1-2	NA	CASSTLRGARGYTF	TGTGCCAGCAGCACCCTCCGGGGGGCACGGGGCTACACCTTC
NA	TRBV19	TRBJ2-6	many	CASSIDDSGANVLTF	TGTGCCAGTAGTATAGATGACTCTGGGGCCAACGTCCTGACTTTC
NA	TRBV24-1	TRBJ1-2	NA	CATRAIYGYTF	TGTGCCACCAGGGCCATCTATGGCTACACCTTC
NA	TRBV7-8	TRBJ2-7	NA	CASSLAGGAFEQYF	TGTGCCAGCAGCTTAGCTGGGGGGGCGTTCGAGCAGTACTTC
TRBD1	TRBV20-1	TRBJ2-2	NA	CSARASGGGNGELFF	TGCAGTGCTAGAGCCTCAGGGGGCGGAAACGGGGAGCTGTTTTTT
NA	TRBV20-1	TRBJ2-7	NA	CSASSLGEQYF	TGCAGTGCTAGTTCCCTAGGAGAGCAGTACTTC